Below, 15 T cell receptor beta chains from the same sample are listed, as sequenced in a study of PD-1 blockade in classical Hodgkin lymphoma. Time point noted: cycle 4 day 1 (C4D1), after less than seven weeks of nivolumab. Every patient had relapsed following autologous stem cell transplantation, and cohorts differed in brentuximab vedotin exposure. Sequencing used immunoSEQ multiplex PCR; TCRdb keeps in-frame clones, though not all of them. The table includes more than 40,000 clones, just under 80% detected once. The material was peripheral blood mononuclear cells (PBMCs), obtained before the fourth cycle of nivolumab. These receptors all come from a human donor with classical Hodgkin lymphoma.

The chain is built from TRBV18 and TRBJ1-2; no clear D. CDR3 length: 15 residues. V was cut by 0 bases and J by 6 bases, with 14 bases left in between. The germline V gene has CDR1 KGHSH and CDR2 LQKENI. CDR3 region: CASSPPPRSLDGYTF. For the CDR3, the DNA is TGTGCCAGCTCACCACCCCCCAGAAGCCTGGATGGCTACACCTTC.

The chain combines TRBV4-3 with TRBJ1-1; weak D call: TRBD1 (5 bases). V lost 1 base and J 4 bases, leaving 13 bases between the germline ends. This CDR3 has 15 amino acids. Germline V lookup: CDR1 LGHNA, CDR2 YSLEER. The chain's CDR3 is CASSQVVQGGTEAFF. The CDR3 DNA reads as TGCGCCAGCAGCCAAGTGGTCCAGGGCGGCACTGAAGCTTTCTTT.

The rearrangement links TRBV5-1 to TRBJ2-7, with 7 nucleotides matching TRBD1. The CDR3 spans 15 residues. Germline loops: CDR1 SGHRS, CDR2 YFSETQ. Germline trimming cut 0 bases from V and 2 bases from J; bases unmatched to any gene: 5. CDR3 nucleotide sequence: TGCGCCAGCAGCTTGGGGGTCGGGACAGCCTACGAGCAGTACTTC. Translation: CASSLGVGTAYEQYF.

The V gene is TRBV4-3, the J gene TRBJ2-1; D gene unclear. CDR1 is LGHNA and CDR2 is YSLEER in the germline V gene. The CDR3 is 12 amino acids. V gave up 3 bases and J gave up 5 bases, with 5 bases separating them. The DNA for the CDR3 is TGCGCCAGCAGCCAGAACAACAATGAGCAGTTCTTC. It translates to CASSQNNNEQFF.

This chain joins TRBV12-5 and TRBJ1-1; D call uncertain. Trimming took 0 bases from V and 8 from J, leaving 16 bases between them. Germline V gene sequence: CDR1 LGHNT, CDR2 FRNRAP. The CDR3 runs 15 residues. The CDR3 nucleotides read TGTGCTAGTGGTTTGGTACAAGGTAATGGACCAGAAGCTTTCTTT. As protein: CASGLVQGNGPEAFF.

The chain couples TRBV7-2 to TRBJ1-5, with a tentative D call TRBD1 (6 bases). Trimming shortened V by 3 bases and J by 4 bases, and 13 bases separated the two germline ends. The germline CDR1 and CDR2 sequences are SGHTA and FQGNSA. The CDR3 covers 15 residues. The DNA of the CDR3 is TGTGCCAGCAGCTTTTGGGGGCTCGAAAATCAGCCCCAGCATTTT. The encoded protein is CASSFWGLENQPQHF.

V and J are TRBV10-3 and TRBJ2-7; D gene ambiguous. This CDR3 has 11 amino acids. Trimming removed 2 bases from V and 6 bases from J, with 5 bases in between. Germline lookup yields CDR1 ENHRY and CDR2 SYGVKD. CDR3 in DNA: TGTGCCATCAGTGAGGTATCCGAGCAGTACTTC. It codes for CAISEVSEQYF.

This clone came up once. The J gene is TRBJ2-2, the V gene TRBV19; 8 nucleotides match TRBD1. V was clipped by 5 bases and J by 7 bases; unmatched bases: 12. The CDR3 length is 16 residues. The V gene's germline CDR1 is LNHDA and CDR2 SQIVND (reference sequence). The CDR3 DNA reads TGTGCCAGTAGTCCGCGGGCAGGGGGCGATGTCGGGGAGCTGTTTTTT. Protein product: CASSPRAGGDVGELFF.

The genes are TRBV4-2 and TRBJ2-5; TRBD2 matches at 7 bases. This CDR3 has 15 residues. V lost 5 bases and J lost 1; bases outside the gene matches: 7. The germline V gene encodes CDR1 LGHNA and CDR2 YNFKEQ. CDR3 in amino acids: CASSSGGSIQETQYF. The DNA for the CDR3 is TGTGCCAGCAGCTCGGGGGGATCAATCCAAGAGACCCAGTACTTC.

This clone was seen more than once but under ten times. CDR3: CASSLVPQESGYTF. CDR3 bases: TGTGCCAGCAGCTTGGTGCCTCAGGAAAGTGGCTACACCTTC. The rearrangement links TRBV5-6 to TRBJ1-2; D gene uncertain. This CDR3 comprises 14 residues. V was clipped by 0 bases and J by 7 bases, with 13 bases between them. CDR1 is SGHDT, CDR2 YYEEEE, per germline.

A few counts support this clone. The chain employs TRBV19 and TRBJ1-1, with 8 positions matching TRBD1. CDR3 size: 14 residues. Germline CDR1 is LNHDA and CDR2 is SQIVND (reference sequence). With 4 bases clipped from V and 1 base from J, the junction kept 2 bases outside the gene matches. CDR3 bases: TGTGCCAGTAGTACCGGGACAGGGAACACTGAAGCTTTCTTT. It encodes CASSTGTGNTEAFF.

This clone has only a few counts. This rearrangement joins TRBV9 to TRBJ2-3; D remains unclear. Trimming shortened V by 3 bases and J by 1 base, and 6 bases separated the two germline ends. The CDR3 contains 13 residues. Germline loops: CDR1 SGDLS, CDR2 YYNGEE. CDR3 loop: CASSEWGTDTQYF. Written as DNA, the CDR3 is TGTGCCAGCAGCGAGTGGGGCACAGATACGCAGTATTTT.

In the case of this clone: This specimen includes other DNA sequences encoding the same CDR3. This chain links TRBV30 with TRBJ1-3; D remains unclear. Germline-derived CDR1 and CDR2 are GTSNPN and SVGIG (reference sequence). Trimming shortened V by 0 bases and J by 0 bases, and 3 bases separated the two germline ends. The CDR3 totals 13 residues. CDR3 sequence (DNA): TGTGCCTGGAGTGTAGGCTCTGGAAACACCATATATTTT. Amino acid sequence: CAWSVGSGNTIYF.

This chain joins TRBV4-3 and TRBJ2-7, with D possibly matching TRBD2 (5 bases). V gave up 1 base and J gave up 3 bases, with 13 bases separating them. The CDR3 sequence is 15 residues long. The germline CDR1 and CDR2 sequences are LGHNA and YSLEER. In DNA form, the CDR3 reads TGCGCCAGCAGCCAAGGGACTGACCGAATCTACGAGCAGTACTTC. Protein: CASSQGTDRIYEQYF.

The rearrangement links TRBV19 to TRBJ2-5; D might be TRBD2 (5 bases). Germline assignment: CDR1 LNHDA and CDR2 SQIVND (reference sequence). The CDR3 is made up of 15 amino acids. Deletions cut 7 bases from V and 4 bases from J, with 19 bases between. CDR3 DNA: TGTGCCAGTACCGCTCGGGGTTTAGGAGGAGAGACCCAGTACTTC. Translated: CASTARGLGGETQYF.